Below, one T cell receptor (beta chain) is given with its context. CDR1 and CDR2 (germline): MGHRA, YSYEKL. The CDR3 is 17 residues long. V dropped 0 bases and J dropped 5; count of bases not matched to a gene: 5. Profiled with immunoSEQ multiplex PCR; TCRdb holds only in-frame clones, not every one. This table holds 100,000 to 150,000 clones, less than 95% found once. These data originate in a study of T cell responses to AZD1222 COVID-19 vaccine. This TCR was recovered from an adult in good health. This chain links TRBV4-1 with TRBJ2-5; TRBD2 matches 14 bases. The source was peripheral blood, collected on day 0 of AZD1222 vaccination. Written as DNA, the CDR3 is TGCGCCAGCAGCCAAGATCGGACTAGCGGGAGGCTGGAGACCCAGTACTTC. It codes for CASSQDRTSGRLETQYF.